One sample yielded the 24 T cell receptor beta chains listed below, sequenced in a study of blood T cell repertoires in COVID-19. Sequencing used immunoSEQ multiplex PCR; TCRdb keeps in-frame clones, though not all of them. Of approximately 400,000 clones in the sample, roughly four fifths were seen once. Sequencing was done on a sample of PBMCs or T cells enriched from blood (not recorded which). The origin of the receptors is a woman between 45 and 65 years old who had recovered from COVID-19.

This clone has only a few counts. The V call is TRBV9, the J call TRBJ1-4, with TRBD1 matching 7 bases. The CDR3 spans 17 residues. V lost 0 bases to trimming and J lost 5 bases; unmatched junction nucleotides: 10. CDR1 is SGDLS and CDR2 is YYNGEE in the germline V gene. CDR3 bases: TGTGCCAGCAGCGTAGACACCACCGGGACAGTGAATGAAAAACTGTTTTTT. As protein: CASSVDTTGTVNEKLFF.

V usage is TRBV20-1 and J usage is TRBJ1-1; D gene uncertain. CDR1 is DFQATT and CDR2 is SNEGSKA in the germline V gene (reference sequence). Trimming pared 0 bases from V and 11 bases from J, leaving 10 bases between. This CDR3 region has 11 residues. The CDR3 sequence is CSARDSPGAFF. In DNA, the CDR3 is TGCAGTGCTAGAGACAGTCCCGGGGCTTTCTTT.

The chain uses TRBV19 and TRBJ2-5; tentative D call: TRBD1 (6 bases). V was shortened by 5 bases and J by 4 bases, with 17 bases between the two germline ends. Germline CDR1 reads LNHDA; CDR2 reads SQIVND (reference sequence). The CDR3 covers 15 residues. The CDR3 bases are TGTGCCAGTAGTGTTACCGGGACAAGGGGAGAGACCCAGTACTTC. This gives the protein CASSVTGTRGETQYF.

The chain couples TRBV7-6 to TRBJ2-1, with 14 bases lining up with TRBD2. The V gene end was trimmed by 0 bases and the J gene end by 9 bases; junction bases not matched to a gene: 4. The CDR3 loop spans 16 amino acids. CDR1 is SGHVS, CDR2 FNYEAQ, per germline. The CDR3 spells CASSLAGTSGSVEQFF. As DNA, the CDR3 is TGTGCCAGCAGCTTAGCGGGGACTAGCGGGAGTGTTGAGCAGTTCTTC.

The count of this clone is one. The rearrangement joins TRBV27 to TRBJ2-2; 8 nucleotides line up with TRBD1. The length of the CDR3 is 15 residues. Germline trimming cut 6 bases from V and 2 bases from J; bases unmatched to any gene: 5. Germline lookup yields CDR1 MNHEY and CDR2 SMNVEV (reference sequence). The CDR3 DNA sequence: TGTGCCAGCAGCTATGGACAGGGTAACACCGGGGAGCTGTTTTTT. It is translated as CASSYGQGNTGELFF.

This clone has only a few counts. The chain recombines TRBV7-3 with TRBJ2-6, with TRBD1 matching over 9 bases. With 2 bases clipped from V and 4 bases from J, the junction kept 9 bases outside the gene matches. This CDR3 contains 18 residues. Germline CDR1 reads SGHTA; CDR2 reads FQGTGA. The chain's CDR3 is CASSLHQGQGTGANVLTF. The DNA of the CDR3 is TGTGCCAGCAGCTTACACCAGGGACAGGGAACCGGGGCCAACGTCCTGACTTTC.

V and J are TRBV11-2 and TRBJ1-1, with D possibly TRBD1 on 5 matching bases. CDR3 size: 14 residues. Trimming shortened V by 1 base and J by 4 bases, and 10 bases separated the two germline ends. Germline lookup yields CDR1 SGHAT and CDR2 FQNNGV. CDR3 loop: CASSLGGELTEAFF. CDR3 sequence (DNA): TGTGCCAGCAGCTTAGGGGGGGAGCTCACTGAAGCTTTCTTT.

This chain uses TRBV19 with TRBJ2-7, with a possible D match to TRBD2 (6 bases). The CDR3 extends over 18 amino acids. From germline, CDR1 is LNHDA and CDR2 SQIVND (reference sequence). Between the trimmed V and J ends, which lost 3 bases and 3 bases, there was a span of 24 bases. In DNA form, the CDR3 reads TGTGCCAGTAGTATCGGAATTTTCGGAGCTAGCGAGGACTACGAGCAGTACTTC. It specifies CASSIGIFGASEDYEQYF. The full variable domain, completed using reference TRBV19 and TRBJ2-7, is DGGITQSPKYLFRKEGQNVTLSCEQNLNHDAMYWYRQDPGQGLRLIYYSQIVNDFQKGDIAEGYSVSREKKESFPLTVTSAQKNPTAFYLCASSIGIFGASEDYEQYFGPGTRLTVT.

The J gene is TRBJ2-5, the V gene TRBV5-1; no definite D call. Germline loops: CDR1 SGHRS, CDR2 YFSETQ. The CDR3 consists of 14 residues. Trimming took off 4 bases at V and 0 bases at J, with 10 bases between the two ends. The DNA of the CDR3 is TGCGCCAGCAGCGAAGGAGTGTACCAAGAGACCCAGTACTTC. Residues: CASSEGVYQETQYF.

This rearrangement joins TRBV30 to TRBJ1-3, with TRBD1 identical over 8 bases. Germline trimming cut 0 bases from V and 4 bases from J; bases unmatched to any gene: 5. The CDR3 is 15 amino acids. Germline loops: CDR1 GTSNPN, CDR2 SVGIG (reference sequence). The CDR3 region is CAWSVGQGAGNTIYF. The CDR3 nucleotides are TGTGCCTGGAGTGTGGGGCAGGGGGCCGGAAACACCATATATTTT.

This chain links TRBV7-2 with TRBJ2-5; 12 bases match TRBD2. Trimming cost V 4 bases and J 11 bases; bases outside gene matches: 8. Germline assignment: CDR1 SGHTA and CDR2 FQGNSA. The CDR3 covers 14 residues. As DNA, the CDR3 is TGTGCCAGCAGCTCCCCTAGCGGGGGGGCCCGACAGTACTTC. Protein sequence: CASSSPSGGARQYF.

J is TRBJ1-1 and V is TRBV7-2; D is ambiguous. Trimming stripped 5 bases from V and 0 bases from J, with 13 bases between. The CDR3 totals 15 residues. The V gene's germline CDR1 is SGHTA and CDR2 FQGNSA. The CDR3 DNA reads TGTGCCAGCAGCCGCCTAGGATCCCTGAACACTGAAGCTTTCTTT. Its translation: CASSRLGSLNTEAFF.

The chain links TRBV5-1 to TRBJ1-1; no reliable D call. The CDR3 sequence is 13 residues long. V was clipped by 0 bases and J by 1 base, with 4 bases between them. Germline lookup yields CDR1 SGHRS and CDR2 YFSETQ. CDR3 DNA: TGCGCCAGCAGCTTGGAACAGAACACTGAAGCTTTCTTT. Its translation: CASSLEQNTEAFF.

J is TRBJ1-1 and V is TRBV7-9; D perhaps matches TRBD1 (6 bases). The CDR3 extends over 15 amino acids. The germline V gene encodes CDR1 SEHNR and CDR2 FQNEAQ (reference sequence). V dropped 1 base and J dropped 5 bases, with 14 bases sitting between them. The CDR3 loop is CASSLGRQDGTEAFF. CDR3 nucleotides: TGTGCCAGCAGCTTAGGGAGACAGGACGGGACTGAAGCTTTCTTT. The full variable domain, with the rest looked up from reference TRBV7-9 and TRBJ1-1, is DTGVSQNPRHKITKRGQNVTFRCDPISEHNRLYWYRQTLGQGPEFLTYFQNEAQLEKSRLLSDRFSAERPKGSFSTLEIQRTEQGDSAMYLCASSLGRQDGTEAFFGQGTRLTVV.

Remarks on this clone: Germline is not matched at one junction end, which may reflect a read error. The CDR3: CASSIEKGRVIF. The CDR3 DNA reads as TGTGCCAGTAGTATAGAAAAGGGCAGGGTGATCTTC. The chain links TRBV19 to TRBJ2-1; D is perhaps TRBD1 (5 bases). CDR1 is LNHDA, CDR2 SQIVND, per germline (reference sequence). CDR3 length: 12 residues.

The V gene is TRBV7-2, the J gene TRBJ2-1; D is unresolved. V was shortened by 5 bases and J by 7 bases, with 6 bases between the two germline ends. This CDR3 comprises 11 residues. CDR1 SGHTA and CDR2 FQGNSA come from the germline V gene. The CDR3 DNA reads TGTGCCAGCAGCCCCCGTAATGAGCAGTTCTTC. It translates to CASSPRNEQFF.

This clone came up once. The chain has TRBV2 and TRBJ2-6; D is perhaps TRBD2 (5 bases). The CDR3 is made up of 15 amino acids. Trimming removed 4 bases from V and 4 bases from J, with 11 bases in between. Per the germline V gene, CDR1 is SNHLY and CDR2 is FYNNEI. CDR3 sequence (DNA): TGTGCCAGCAGTGCTCGAGGGCAAGGGGCCAACGTCCTGACTTTC. It yields the protein CASSARGQGANVLTF.

The genes are TRBV3-1 (or the pseudogene TRBV3-2) and TRBJ2-5; D perhaps matches TRBD2 (5 bases). Trimming removed 8 bases from V and 2 bases from J, with 18 bases in between. There are 15 residues in the CDR3. Germline loops: CDR1 LGHDT, CDR2 YNNKEL (reference sequence). CDR3 sequence (DNA): TGTGCCAGCGGCCTCATGGTAGGGAGACAAGAGACCCAGTACTTC. Protein product: CASGLMVGRQETQYF.

This sequence joins TRBV28 and TRBJ1-1; 7 bases fit TRBD1. The germline gives CDR1 MDHEN, CDR2 SYDVKM. The CDR3 sequence is 15 residues long. With 6 bases clipped from V and 5 bases from J, the junction kept 12 bases outside the gene matches. CDR3 DNA: TGTGCCAGCAGCCGACCGACAGGGTTTAAAACTGAAGCTTTCTTT. Amino acid sequence: CASSRPTGFKTEAFF.

V and J are TRBV6-6 and TRBJ1-6, with D possibly matching TRBD1 (5 bases). The ends were cut back, 1 base at V and 10 bases at J, with 14 bases in the middle. This CDR3 is built from 15 residues. Germline V gene data show CDR1 as MNHNY and CDR2 as SVGAGI (reference sequence). As DNA, the CDR3 is TGTGCCAGCAGTTACTTACAAGGGGCGAACTCACCCCTCCACTTT. This codes for CASSYLQGANSPLHF.

This clone has a handful of counts. The J gene is TRBJ1-6, the V gene TRBV6-5; weak D call: TRBD1 (5 bases). This CDR3 region has 16 residues. V was cut by 2 bases and J by 3 bases, with 11 bases left in between. CDR1 is MNHEY and CDR2 is SVGAGI in the germline V gene. CDR3 in DNA: TGTGCCAGCAGTTACGGGGCAGCGCACTATAATTCACCCCTCCACTTT. Translated, it gives CASSYGAAHYNSPLHF.

The rearrangement joins TRBV7-9 to TRBJ1-2; D unresolved. V was cut by 0 bases and J by 4 bases, with 12 bases left in between. Germline values: CDR1 SEHNR, CDR2 FQNEAQ (reference sequence). CDR3 length equals 15 residues. The CDR3 DNA follows: TGTGCCAGCAGCTTAGCGACGGGATCGTCCTATGGCTACACCTTC. Translated, it gives CASSLATGSSYGYTF.

This clone has just a few counts. The V call is TRBV5-8, the J call TRBJ1-5; TRBD1 aligns across 11 bases. The CDR3 loop spans 15 amino acids. V shed 4 bases and J 4 bases; nucleotides not matched to a gene: 4. Germline CDR1 SGHTS, CDR2 YDEGEE. The CDR3 region has the DNA TGTGCCAGCAGCGTCGGGACAGGGGGGAATCAGCCCCAGCATTTT. Translating it yields CASSVGTGGNQPQHF.

The J gene is TRBJ2-3, the V gene TRBV2; maybe TRBD2 (6 bases). Germline V CDR1 and CDR2: SNHLY, FYNNEI. Between the trimmed V and J ends, which lost 7 bases and 6 bases, there was a span of 17 bases. The CDR3 has 14 amino acids. Written as DNA, the CDR3 is TGTGCCAGCATAGGGGCCGGGAGAGTGGATACGCAGTATTTT. Its translation is CASIGAGRVDTQYF.